The 8 T cell receptor beta chains listed next were all sequenced from one sample in a study of T cells in Graves' hyperthyroidism and ophthalmopathy. Researchers took RNA transcripts and amplified the TCR beta CDR3 regions from them. When the TCR CDR3 underwent first-round RT-PCR, the HTBI primer set was used. TCRdb analysed the multiplex PCR reads with MiXCR anew, one entry per CDR3 protein. The table has about 500,000 distinct CDR3 sequences, around 50% seen once. Specimen: peripheral blood or thyroid tissue (not recorded which). The receptors come from an adult woman with Graves' disease, either hyperthyroidism or ophthalmopathy (not recorded which).

This clonotype has at least ten counts. The V and J genes are TRBV6-6 and TRBJ1-5; D may be TRBD1 (5 bases). The germline gives CDR1 MNHNY, CDR2 SVGAGI (reference sequence). V was shortened by 6 bases and J by 4 bases, with 19 bases between the two germline ends. This CDR3 region has 16 residues. CDR3 DNA: TGTGCCAGCAGCTCAGGGCCGGGGAGTGGTAATCAGCCCCAGCATTTT. It codes for CASSSGPGSGNQPQHF.

This clonotype was counted a few times. The chain employs TRBV27 and TRBJ2-2, with D perhaps matching TRBD1 (6 bases). Between the trimmed V and J ends, which lost 3 bases and 6 bases, there was a span of 14 bases. Germline lookup yields CDR1 MNHEY and CDR2 SMNVEV (reference sequence). The CDR3 is 15 residues long. CDR3 DNA sequence: TGTGCCAGCAGTTTTGATCCGAGACAGGCCGGGGAGCTGTTTTTT. It is translated as CASSFDPRQAGELFF.

A single count supports this clonotype. The chain employs TRBV2 and TRBJ2-5, with 7 positions matching TRBD2. V was clipped by 4 bases and J by 9 bases; unmatched bases: 2. CDR1 and CDR2 (germline): SNHLY, FYNNEI. The length of the CDR3 is 11 residues. The CDR3 region has the DNA TGTGCCAGCAGTGGGGGGGGGGCCCAGTACTTC. Protein product: CASSGGGAQYF.

The table lists this clonotype with many counts. V is TRBV10-3 and J is TRBJ1-2, with TRBD1 matching over 8 bases. The CDR3 runs to 13 residues. J gave up 2 bases and V 9 bases, and 5 bases lay outside the gene matches. Germline V gives CDR1 ENHRY, CDR2 SYGVKD. This CDR3 is CAIANRGNYGYTF. DNA for the CDR3: TGTGCCATAGCAAACAGGGGGAACTATGGCTACACCTTC.

The V and J genes are TRBV20-1 and TRBJ2-7, with 13 bases aligning to TRBD2. The J segment lost 6 bases and the V segment lost 3 bases, leaving 5 bases of the junction unmatched. There are 14 residues in the CDR3. CDR1 is DFQATT and CDR2 is SNEGSKA in the germline V gene (reference sequence). The CDR3 nucleotides are TGCAGTGCTAGCAGGACTAGCGGGAGCTTCGAGCAGTACTTC. This sequence encodes CSASRTSGSFEQYF.

The rearrangement uses TRBV11-3 and TRBJ2-7; 10 nucleotides align to TRBD1. Germline V gives CDR1 SGHNT, CDR2 YENEEA. Losses at the gene ends were 5 bases for V and 3 bases for J; bases not matched to a gene: 4. The CDR3 is 14 residues long. CDR3 DNA: TGTGCCAGCAGCAGTCGGACAGGGGGCTACGAGCAGTACTTC. It codes for CASSSRTGGYEQYF.

The chain carries TRBV29-1 and TRBJ1-5, with no clear D. V was pared by 6 bases and J by 7 bases, with 19 bases between. The CDR3 runs to 14 residues. CDR1 SQVTM and CDR2 ANQGSEA come from the germline V gene. The CDR3 coding sequence is TGCAGCGTCTCCCAGGCCGGCTCCGGACAGCCCCAGCATTTT. It is translated as CSVSQAGSGQPQHF.

This clonotype came up a few times. This chain connects TRBV2 to TRBJ2-7; 9 bases map to TRBD2. This CDR3 has 12 residues. Germline CDR1 SNHLY, CDR2 FYNNEI. The V gene end was trimmed by 11 bases and the J gene end by 3 bases; junction bases not matched to a gene: 5. CDR3 sequence (DNA): TGTGCCTGCGGGAGGGTGATCTACGAGCAGTACTTC. Translating it yields CACGRVIYEQYF.